The 5 T cell receptor beta chains reported below all come from one sample, sequenced in a study of human T cells and chemical hapten exposure. Noted time point: patch test 2, 6 weeks after DPC sensitization. Treatment: therapeutic diphenylcyclopropenone sensitization with weekly scalp DPC. A single record per CDR3 protein comes from TCRdb applying MiXCR to the RACE reads. The profile covers fewer than 95,000 distinct CDR3 sequences, with about 10% appearing a single time and less than 2.5% taken by the ten largest. Sequences were derived from whole blood, sampled in connection with sensitization to the hapten diphenylcyclopropenone (DPC). The receptors stem from a man between 40 and 49 years old with alopecia areata. Some clones in this sample may be carry-over from other donors' samples.

In its sample, this clonotype was seen many times. CDR3 loop: CASSQEPGQVVAFF. The CDR3 nucleotides read TGTGCCAGCAGCCAGGAACCGGGACAGGTGGTGGCTTTCTTT. The chain recombines TRBV3-1 with TRBJ1-1; 8 bases line up with TRBD1. CDR3 length equals 14 residues. Germline V lookup: CDR1 LGHDT, CDR2 YNNKEL (reference sequence). Trimming removed 3 bases from V and 11 bases from J; junction bases left unmatched: 11. Looking up the rest from reference TRBV3-1 and TRBJ1-1 gives the full variable domain: DTAVSQTPKYLVTQMGNDKSIKCEQNLGHDTMYWYKQDSKKFLKIMFSYNNKELIINETVPNRFSPKSPDKAHLNLHINSLELGDSAVYFCASSQEPGQVVAFFGQGTRLTVV.

The chain recombines TRBV7-2 with TRBJ2-1; no definite D call. The V end was cut by 5 bases, the J end by 6 bases, with 14 bases between. This CDR3 has 14 residues. The germline V gene has CDR1 SGHTA and CDR2 FQGNSA. The CDR3 DNA reads as TGTGCCAGCAGCACAATAAGGGCGTCCAATGAGCAGTTCTTC. Its protein product is CASSTIRASNEQFF.

This clonotype was observed a handful of times. The rearrangement links TRBV12-3 or TRBV12-4 to TRBJ2-7; TRBD1 aligns across 10 bases. Trimming took 4 bases from V and 6 from J; bases not matched to a gene: 6. The CDR3 contains 14 residues. The CDR3: CASSSGQGEGEQYF. The CDR3 nucleotides read TGTGCCAGCAGTTCCGGACAGGGGGAAGGCGAGCAGTACTTC.

This clonotype occurred many times. This chain connects TRBV6-2 or TRBV6-3 to TRBJ1-1, with TRBD1 matching over 7 bases. Germline trimming cut 4 bases from V and 4 bases from J; bases unmatched to any gene: 9. Looked up from germline, CDR1 is MNHEY and CDR2 is SVGEGT. The CDR3 runs to 15 residues. CDR3 in amino acids: CASSLYRGQGTEAFF. CDR3 bases: TGTGCCAGCAGTTTATACAGGGGCCAGGGCACTGAAGCTTTCTTT.

This clonotype was detected only a few times. The rearrangement joins TRBV12-3 or TRBV12-4 to TRBJ2-1; no clear D gene. CDR3 length: 13 amino acids. V dropped 2 bases and J dropped 9 bases, with 11 bases sitting between them. CDR3 sequence (DNA): TGTGCCAGCAGTTTAATCGGACCCTCTGAGCAGTTCTTC. This encodes CASSLIGPSEQFF.